Sequencing of this T cell receptor beta chain was carried out in a study of blood T cell repertoires in COVID-19. Study details: The samples span acute and convalescent COVID-19 from the United States, Italy and Spain. In each case, the material was cDNA or gDNA derived from T cells, B-cell-depleted T cells, or PBMCs.

Original methodology: Estimation of nucleated cell counts relied on the amplification of reference gene primers. This table comes from immunoSEQ multiplex PCR, and its TCRdb copy is limited to in-frame clones, with some not included. V and J calls and clone size are given by that table; D and trimming were obtained from the DNA. The sample has around 65,000 clones, 65% to 85% seen once; the top ten hold about 6%. The CDR3 has 13 amino acids. Germline CDR1 reads MNHNY; CDR2 reads SVGAGI (reference sequence). Germline trimming cut 11 bases from V and 1 base from J; bases unmatched to any gene: 8. This clonotype originated in a woman aged 50 to 60 with active or convalescent COVID-19. The specimen was peripheral blood. J is TRBJ2-7 and V is TRBV6-6; 7 nucleotides agree with TRBD2. This chain's CDR3 is CAGSPGLSYEQYF. The CDR3 DNA is TGTGCCGGATCACCGGGACTATCCTACGAGCAGTACTTC.